This entry is about one T cell receptor beta chain. Each CDR3 protein gets one entry in TCRdb, which reprocessed the 5' RACE reads and gives no DNA. The repertoire table contains 120,000 to 150,000 distinct CDR3 sequences. The entry originates in a study of T cells expressing NK-cell markers. There are 16 residues in the CDR3. CDR1 and CDR2 from the germline V gene are SGHAT and FQNNGV. This clonotype was sampled from a man aged 18 to 35 in good health. The chain employs TRBV11-2 and TRBJ2-5. The sample was blood T cells: a sorted CD56 or NKG2C T cell subset, CD4+ or CD8+ T cells, or bulk PBMC T cells (not recorded which). The CDR3 is CASSYFGTTEQETQYF.